This TCR beta chain was observed in a study of OX40 agonist ivuxolimab in advanced cancers. Germline-derived CDR1 and CDR2 are SGHRS and YFSETQ. The V gene lost 4 bases and the J gene lost 7 bases, with 15 bases spanning the gap. This CDR3 has 14 amino acids. Assay used: immunoSEQ multiplex PCR; TCRdb lists only in-frame clones, some missing. The sample has tens of thousands of clones; about four fifths are singletons. The sample here was CD4+ or CD8+ T cells sorted from blood, taken in a trial of the OX40 agonist ivuxolimab. The TCR sequence derives from an adult with an advanced solid tumor such as melanoma, head and neck, liver or kidney cancer. V usage is TRBV5-1 and J usage is TRBJ2-1; tentative D call: TRBD1 (6 bases). The CDR3 loop is CASSVGASSNEQFF. The CDR3 DNA is TGCGCCAGCAGCGTGGGGGCCAGTTCAAATGAGCAGTTCTTC.